This entry concerns a single T cell receptor beta chain. A much more abundant neighbour one base away suggests this may be a read error. The sample originates from a study of kidney transplant recipient with SARS-CoV-2 infection. TCRdb re-called the reads with MiXCR, one entry per CDR3 protein. The table shows 200,000 to 250,000 distinct CDR3 sequences, with under 35% occurring only once. CDR3 length: 15 residues. Trimming left V 5 bases short and J 4 bases short, with 17 bases between. The V gene's germline CDR1 is LNHDA and CDR2 SQIVND (reference sequence). This TCR came from a young adult male patient who had COVID-19 and was a kidney transplant recipient. Some T cells may be graft donor cells. This specimen consisted of a blood sample, obtained at baseline and on roughly day 110 from a kidney transplant recipient. The gene calls are TRBV19 and TRBJ1-2; D is uncertain. CDR3 sequence (DNA): TGTGCCAGTAGTGTACCGGCGATCGTAGCCTATGGCTACACCTTC. Its protein is CASSVPAIVAYGYTF.